This T cell receptor (beta chain) appears in the sequencing data of a study of CD8+ T cells in alopecia areata. Extraction of RNA preceded its reverse transcription into cDNA, which served as the sequencing template. The protocol was immunoSEQ multiplex PCR, while the TCRdb copy is restricted to in-frame clones and leaves out a portion. This sample has 200,000 to 250,000 clones, with about 58% found just once. Study outcomes and limitations: Affected lesional scalp, above all in alopecia totalis/universalis, was more clonal than normal scalp.

The treatment is: oral pan-JAK inhibitor, 5-10 mg twice daily. A few counts support this clone. What it binds is not known. The sequence was collected from a human donor with alopecia areata. The specimen was CD4+ T cells sorted from blood, collected at week 4, from a patient treated with tofacitinib.

Here the CDR3 reads CAISEIDTGELFF. The CDR3 nucleotides read TGTGCCATCAGTGAGATAGACACCGGGGAGCTGTTTTTT. V gene TRBV10-3 combines with J gene TRBJ2-2; D uncertain. The CDR3 runs to 13 residues. V was shortened by 2 bases and J by 3 bases, with 4 bases between the two germline ends. CDR1 is ENHRY and CDR2 is SYGVKD in the germline V gene.